Included here is one T cell receptor (beta chain) sequence, with context. Participants came from roughly 23 US areas, aged roughly 18 to 90 years. The source of the sample is a study of blood T cell repertoires in COVID-19. Generated by immunoSEQ multiplex PCR, the TCRdb table keeps only in-frame clones and is missing some. The table includes some 300,000 clones, around 90% detected once. Trimming at V came to 1 base and at J to 4 bases, leaving 12 bases not matched to a gene. Per germline, CDR1 SGHTS and CDR2 YDEGEE. The CDR3 extends over 19 amino acids. Sample: PBMCs or T cells enriched from blood (not recorded which). V and J are TRBV5-8 and TRBJ2-1, with 12 positions matching TRBD2. The clonotype comes from a woman younger than 45 who had recovered from COVID-19. CDR3 in DNA: TGTGCCAGCAGCTTGAGGGGCGGACTAGCGGGGCTTATATACAATGAGCAGTTCTTC. Protein product: CASSLRGGLAGLIYNEQFF.